This T cell receptor (beta chain) was found in a study of PD-L1 blockade in urothelial cancer. Turning to the study itself: From 2014, patients received atezolizumab, given as 1,200 mg intravenously every 3 weeks. As for prior chemotherapy regimens, patients had received 0 to 3.

Sequenced by immunoSEQ multiplex PCR; TCRdb stores in-frame clones only, minus some. The data contain approximately 50,000 clones, approximately 90% of them singletons. The CDR3 covers 13 residues. J lost 7 bases, V lost 6 bases, and 7 bases had no gene match. The germline CDR1 and CDR2 sequences are LNHDA and SQIVND (reference sequence). Described time point: peripheral blood 6 weeks after treatment start. Patients were living with locally advanced or metastatic urothelial carcinoma. J is TRBJ2-7 and V is TRBV19; 9 bases are a match to TRBD1. The sequence was obtained from a man between 60 and 75 years old with urothelial cancer. The sequencing here drew on PBMCs, taken around atezolizumab (anti-PD-L1) treatment. CDR3 bases: TGTGCCAGTAGCGACAGGGGGAATGGGGAGCAGTACTTC. Translated: CASSDRGNGEQYF.